This section outlines one T cell receptor (beta chain) sequence together with its context. This clone was counted once. This receptor's antigen is unknown. No clone much larger than this one lies a single base away; base qualities are absent. TCR CDR3 regions were amplified from genomic DNA by multiplex PCR using the deep immunoSEQ assay. For each cell subset, the extracted genomic DNA was distributed evenly across all wells of several immunoSEQ 96-well plates, and each plate served as one replicate. For unsorted PBMC, approximately 300 ng of genomic DNA, equivalent to approximately 28,000 T cell genomes, went into each replicate PCR. Unsorted PBMC genomic DNA was sequenced across ten immunoSEQ deep assay plates. The purified libraries were quantified using a Qubit 3.0 fluorometer, sized with a Bioanalyzer 2100, and then quantified again using the KAPA Library Quantification kit. A separate single-read 150-cycle Illumina NextSeq 550 flow cell was used to sequence each immunoSEQ 96-well plate. Per the original workflow: Because the immunoSEQ output included only junctional sequences and no quality scores, the filtering could not be the same as the filtering used for full-length reads. Sequences were annotated with PyIR, a Python wrapper for IgBLAST v1.9, using IMGT germline references to assign V/J genes and CDR3. Any read was removed if the V/J assignment was weak (E-value above 1e-6), the CDR3 was missing, or the read contained stop codons, out-of-frame junctions, or ambiguous translated residues. A V3J clonotype was defined by an identical inferred V gene, J gene, and CDR3 amino acid sequence. Percentage overlap between repertoires was computed as shared unique clonotypes divided by the size of the smaller repertoire. Richness of each repertoire was evaluated using RTK rarefaction, the Chao1 estimator, and Recon v2.1 estimates of unobserved clonotypes. Here the immuneACCESS table is served through TCRdb, limited to in-frame sequences with V and J called. Missing clones are a known gap in these copies; in checked studies unresolved V genes cover under half, and the rest lacks a known reason. D and trimming were read from the DNA, whereas the V and J calls and clone size are those reported in that table. The sample table shows 450,000 to 600,000 clones, and about four fifths are seen once. The top ten constitute 10% to 15% of the sample.

Healthy HIV-negative adults with no recently reported acute infections or vaccinations were included as donors. Only Caucasian adults living in Nashville, Tennessee, USA were represented among the donors. In the unsorted samples, roughly 90 million PBMCs were counted, and genomic DNA was extracted using the QIAamp DNA Blood Mini kit. Blood was collected by leukapheresis, and PBMCs were isolated by Ficoll-Histopaque density gradient centrifugation and then cryopreserved in liquid nitrogen vapor phase. CDR1 and CDR2 (KGHSH, LQKENI) derive from the germline V gene. The CDR3 spans 15 residues, from the cysteine through the phenylalanine. The CDR3 DNA has 45 bases and is translated from base 1. V is reduced by 1 base and J by 0 bases, leaving a spacing of 9 bases between them. The sample is drawn from a study of shared clonotypes between healthy human individuals (dated by TCRdb to 2020 to 2022). Background for the entire study: The cohort included three men and a couple of women between 18 and 49 years of age. The study deeply sequenced blood TCR repertoires of 5 or 6 healthy adults to estimate repertoire size and the extent of clonotype sharing between individuals. Libraries were prepared and TCR repertoires were sequenced by different laboratories using diverse techniques, in order to increase sequencing depth and limit assay-specific biases. Between about 0.94 and 10 billion PBMCs per donor were obtained by leukapheresis.

Results the study describes overall, beyond this receptor: Because the study included a small number of donors, the genetic and exposure-history diversity represented was limited. Sampling was restricted to blood, and TCR repertoires in tissue are likely to differ from TCR repertoires in blood. Based on pairwise subsampling, the degree of clonotype sharing among donors was expected to be affected by sequencing depth.

Recombination connected TRBV18 to TRBJ2-5, with the D gene uncertain. The receptor's source is a woman between 40 and 50 years old in good health. Some clones in this sample may be carry-over from other donors' samples. Source material: PBMCs. The CDR3: CASSPRVDNQETQYF. The sequenced DNA is TGTGCCAGCTCACCACGGGTAGATAACCAAGAGACCCAGTACTTC. The variable domain in full, with residues beyond the CDR3 obtained from the reference TRBV18 and TRBJ2-5 genes, is NAGVMQNPRHLVRRRGQEARLRCSPMKGHSHVYWYRQLPEEGLKFMVYLQKENIIDESGMPKERFSAEFPKEGPSILRIQQVVRGDSAAYFCASSPRVDNQETQYFGPGTRLLVL.